The rows below give T cell receptor beta chains drawn from one sample of a study of lymphopenia after photon versus proton radiotherapy. The protocol was immunoSEQ multiplex PCR, while the TCRdb copy is restricted to in-frame clones and leaves out a portion. The profile covers 70,000 to 95,000 clones, with around 80% appearing a single time and about 1.3% taken by the ten largest. The sequenced sample was peripheral blood, obtained from a patient treated with proton-based radiotherapy. These receptor sequences come from a man aged 55 to 70 with pancreatic cancer. CDR3s include the opening cysteine and the closing phenylalanine or tryptophan. D genes are given only for firm matches. Clone size is stated in some rows and not others, as once, few, many or a class when expanded.

-	TRBV19	TRBJ2-6	19	TRBD1	CASSSFTGTGLTGANVLTF	TGTGCCAGTAGTAGTTTCACCGGGACAGGGCTTACTGGGGCCAACGTCCTGACTTTC
-	TRBV7-9	TRBJ1-2	14	-	CASSPGGSNYGYTF	TGTGCCAGCAGCCCGGGCGGCTCTAACTATGGCTACACCTTC
-	TRBV15	TRBJ2-1	14	-	CATSREVVYNEQFF	TGTGCCACCAGCAGAGAGGTGGTATACAATGAGCAGTTCTTC
once	TRBV7-9	TRBJ1-4	16	-	CASSLALGVTNEKLFF	TGTGCCAGCAGCTTAGCACTGGGGGTCACTAATGAAAAACTGTTTTTT
-	TRBV6-5	TRBJ2-3	16	-	CASSYRSRGQSDTQYF	TGTGCCAGCAGTTACCGCTCTAGAGGCCAGTCAGATACGCAGTATTTT
-	TRBV5-1	TRBJ2-7	14	-	CASSLYVQTYEQYF	TGCGCCAGCAGCCTATACGTGCAAACCTACGAGCAGTACTTC
once	TRBV27	TRBJ2-7	16	TRBD1	CASSLSFGTGSYEQYF	TGTGCCAGCAGTTTATCGTTCGGGACAGGGTCCTACGAGCAGTACTTC
-	TRBV5-4	TRBJ2-6	16	TRBD1	CASSSQGAFGANVLTF	TGTGCCAGCAGCTCACAGGGGGCGTTTGGGGCCAACGTCCTGACTTTC
-	TRBV7-2	TRBJ2-3	16	-	CASSLRTVAGQEAQYF	TGTGCCAGCAGCCTACGGACAGTAGCGGGACAGGAGGCGCAGTATTTT
few	TRBV6-5	TRBJ2-1	14	TRBD2	CASSKTGTSGSLFF	TGTGCCAGCAGTAAGACAGGGACTAGCGGGAGCCTGTTCTTC
-	TRBV5-1	TRBJ2-3	15	-	CASSRQAGAPDTQYF	TGCGCCAGCAGCCGACAGGCGGGAGCCCCAGATACGCAGTATTTT
-	TRBV5-1	TRBJ1-4	14	-	CASSNGQVNEKLFF	TGCGCCAGCAGCAATGGACAAGTTAATGAAAAACTGTTTTTT
-	TRBV30	TRBJ2-5	12	-	CAWSVRGETQYF	TGTGCCTGGAGTGTACGGGGGGAGACCCAGTACTTC
-	TRBV6-5	TRBJ1-4	14	-	CASSPTATNEKLFF	TGTGCCAGCAGTCCGACCGCAACTAATGAAAAACTGTTTTTT
-	TRBV25-1	TRBJ2-7	15	TRBD1	CASSSGTGGEYEQYF	TGTGCCAGCAGTTCCGGGACAGGGGGCGAATACGAGCAGTACTTC
-	TRBV2	TRBJ1-1	15	-	CASSVEFARNTEAFF	TGTGCCAGCAGTGTAGAGTTTGCGAGGAACACTGAAGCTTTCTTT
-	TRBV7-2	TRBJ2-1	15	TRBD1	CASSLAFTGGNEQFF	TGTGCCAGCAGCTTAGCCTTTACAGGGGGAAATGAGCAGTTCTTC
once	TRBV18	TRBJ2-2	15	-	CASSPGTVNTGELFF	TGTGCCAGCTCACCCGGGACGGTGAACACCGGGGAGCTGTTTTTT
once	TRBV2	TRBJ2-6	14	-	CASSVASGANVLTF	TGTGCCAGCAGTGTAGCCTCTGGGGCCAACGTCCTGACTTTC